This note documents a single TCR beta chain sequence. Its antigen target is currently unknown. The record has no base qualities; no much larger clone is one base away. The data were obtained in a study of blood T cell repertoires in COVID-19 (dated by TCRdb to the early 2020s). Study-wide context: Samples covering the acute and convalescent phases of COVID-19 were provided by collaborators in the United States, Italy and Spain. The dataset comprised deeply sampled blood TCRbeta repertoires from subjects exposed to, actively infected with, or recovered from COVID-19. The material from the prospective study consisted of cDNA or gDNA derived from T cells, B-cell-depleted T cells, or PBMCs. Samples came from the ongoing ImmuneRACE study (first 160 participants) plus 1,254 subjects from 6 global collaborators. The sample metadata nearly always contained a de-identified subject ID, COVID-19 status, age in years and sex. Where available, HLA class I and class II types were obtained from metadata supplied by the sample provider rather than from assay-based typing. The repertoires were made available in a free public database intended to serve as a resource for research on the immune response to SARS-CoV-2. Study-wide findings and limitations: The amount of clinical and demographic metadata varied by source and participant and was provided uncurated.

A second Seattle source provided samples from volunteer blood donors who had recovered from COVID-19. The collaborating institutions used their own protocols to collect whole blood in K2EDTA tubes. For TCRbeta analysis, collaborators shipped samples as frozen whole blood, isolated PBMCs, or DNA extracted from either of those sample types. At the junction V is shortened by 7 bases and J by 9 bases; bases outside the gene matches: 11. The CDR3 sequence holds 14 residues, the cysteine and phenylalanine included. Just CDR3 DNA is preserved here, 42 bases in frame from base 1. The germline V gene (reference sequence) yields LNHDA for CDR1 and SQIVND for CDR2. TCRbeta CDR3 regions were amplified from genomic DNA using the immunoSEQ Assay, a bias-controlled multiplex PCR. The paper's data handling went like this. The number of nucleated cells in each sample was estimated by amplification of reference gene primers within the assay. Sequence reads were collapsed and filtered to measure the absolute abundance of every unique TCRbeta CDR3 rearrangement. For each sample, productive Simpson clonality was calculated by taking the square root of Simpson's diversity index across productive rearrangements. Not all clones reach the TCRdb copy of this immuneACCESS table, which keeps in-frame sequences only. Checked studies attribute under half of the gap to unresolved V genes and leave the rest unexplained. The V and J calls and clone size were taken over from that table, and D and trimming were inferred from the DNA. Recorded for this sample are approximately 260,000 clones; 87% of them occurred a single time. Of the sample, roughly 7% falls within the top ten clones.

This receptor was identified in a man in his fifties or sixties who had recovered from COVID-19. Sequencing input: peripheral blood. The chain employs TRBV19 and TRBJ2-2, with 7 junctional bases fitting TRBD1. This receptor carries the CDR3 CASTFTGAIRELFF. The DNA is as follows: TGTGCCAGTACTTTCACAGGGGCCATCCGGGAGCTGTTTTTT. Joined to the reference TRBV19 and TRBJ2-2 proteins, this CDR3 gives the full variable domain: DGGITQSPKYLFRKEGQNVTLSCEQNLNHDAMYWYRQDPGQGLRLIYYSQIVNDFQKGDIAEGYSVSREKKESFPLTVTSAQKNPTAFYLCASTFTGAIRELFFGEGSRLTVL.